This is a list of T cell receptor beta chains from one sample in a study of CD8 T cells in Susac syndrome. From the immunoSEQ multiplex PCR reads, TCRdb called clonotypes with MiXCR, one entry per CDR3 protein. The sample has about 300,000 distinct CDR3 sequences; 85% are singletons. The material sequenced was CD8+ T cells from PBMCs. The receptors derive from a human donor with multiple sclerosis. The CDR3 runs from the conserved cysteine through the conserved F or W. The D gene is left open where the match is weak. Clone sizes are given selectively: once, few, many, or a class where the clone is expanded.

>NA|TRBV28|TRBJ1-2|NA
CASSLREWVSSYGYAF
TGTGCCAGCAGTTTAAGGGAATGGGTCTCTAGCTATGGCTACGCCTTC
>NA|TRBV6-6|TRBJ1-5|NA
CASTSSGNQPQHF
TGTGCCAGCACCTCTTCGGGCAATCAGCCCCAGCATTTT
>NA|TRBV12-3/TRBV12-4|TRBJ2-1|NA
CASRLGLVPFF
TGTGCCAGCAGATTGGGACTCGTCCCGTTCTTC
>NA|TRBV27|TRBJ1-6|NA
CASSLAGKGSPLHF
TGTGCCAGCTCCCTCGCAGGGAAGGGTTCACCCCTCCACTTT
>NA|TRBV28|TRBJ2-7|NA
CASRPTYYSEAYEQYF
TGTGCCAGCCGACCCACCTATTATAGCGAGGCTTACGAGCAGTACTTC
>NA|TRBV7-9|TRBJ1-1|TRBD1
CASSPKGQVEAFF
TGTGCCAGCAGCCCAAAGGGACAGGTGGAAGCTTTCTTT
>NA|TRBV7-9|TRBJ2-7|TRBD2
CASRSGLAFKSYEQYF
TGTGCCAGCAGATCCGGACTAGCGTTTAAGTCCTACGAGCAGTACTTC
>NA|TRBV30|TRBJ2-7|TRBD2
CAWSVRSGARGDDEQYF
TGTGCCTGGAGTGTACGGTCCGGGGCCCGGGGGGACGACGAGCAGTACTTC
>NA|TRBV9|TRBJ2-7|TRBD2
CASSGGLAGGLREQYF
TGTGCCAGCAGCGGGGGACTAGCGGGAGGATTAAGGGAGCAGTACTTC
>few|TRBV25-1|TRBJ2-1|NA
CASSDAGYNEQFF
TGTGCCAGCAGTGACGCCGGCTACAATGAGCAGTTCTTC
>NA|TRBV27|TRBJ2-7|NA
CASSLVGPRNEQYF
TGTGCCAGCAGTTTAGTGGGGCCGCGTAACGAGCAGTACTTC
>NA|TRBV9|TRBJ1-2|NA
CASSETLETPPTSNYGYTF
TGTGCCAGCAGCGAGACCCTAGAAACTCCCCCAACTTCTAACTATGGCTACACCTTC
>NA|TRBV14|TRBJ2-2|NA
CASSQEGRGTGELFF
TGTGCCAGCAGCCAAGAGGGCAGGGGCACCGGGGAGCTGTTTTTT
>NA|TRBV20-1|TRBJ2-2|TRBD2
CSASAAGGGPGELFF
TGCAGTGCTAGCGCAGCGGGAGGTGGCCCCGGGGAGCTGTTTTTT
>NA|TRBV9|TRBJ2-2|TRBD2
CASSVAAVRRRELGELFF
TGTGCCAGCAGCGTAGCTGCGGTCCGGAGGCGGGAGTTAGGGGAGCTGTTTTTT
>NA|TRBV3-1|TRBJ2-1|TRBD2
CASNLAGLDEQFF
TGTGCCAGCAACCTAGCGGGACTTGATGAGCAGTTCTTC
>NA|TRBV15|TRBJ2-3|TRBD2
CATSRDWISGSVDTQYF
TGTGCCACCAGCAGAGATTGGATTAGCGGGAGCGTTGATACGCAGTATTTT
>NA|TRBV5-6|TRBJ2-7|NA
CASSPTLVVTPEEQYF
TGTGCCAGCAGCCCGACCTTGGTGGTGACCCCTGAGGAGCAGTACTTC
>NA|TRBV6-6|TRBJ1-3|NA
CASSPPRGRKNTIYF
TGTGCCAGCAGTCCGCCGCGGGGTAGAAAGAACACCATATATTTT
>NA|TRBV2|TRBJ2-2|NA
CASSEYGTNTGELFF
TGTGCCAGCAGTGAATACGGAACGAACACCGGGGAGCTGTTTTTT
>NA|TRBV28|TRBJ2-1|TRBD2
CASSLGLAGANEQFF
TGTGCCAGCAGTTTGGGGCTAGCGGGAGCCAATGAGCAGTTCTTC
>NA|TRBV20-1|TRBJ2-1|NA
CSARDPLRESAYNEQFF
TGCAGTGCTAGAGATCCCCTGAGAGAGTCGGCCTACAATGAGCAGTTCTTC
>NA|TRBV11-2|TRBJ2-7|NA
CASSSTGINHEQYF
TGTGCCAGCAGCTCCACAGGGATCAACCACGAGCAGTACTTC
>NA|TRBV29-1|TRBJ2-1|NA
CSVWGASYNEQFF
TGCAGCGTGTGGGGGGCCTCCTACAATGAGCAGTTCTTC
>NA|TRBV27|TRBJ1-3|NA
CASSLNHLSGNTIYF
TGTGCCAGCAGTTTGAACCACTTGTCGGGAAACACCATATATTTT
>NA|TRBV19|TRBJ1-5|NA
CASSDSFNQPQHF
TGTGCCAGTTCCGACAGCTTCAATCAGCCCCAGCATTTT
>NA|TRBV9|TRBJ1-3|NA
CASGVDAGSGNTIYF
TGTGCCAGCGGCGTAGATGCGGGCTCTGGAAACACCATATATTTT
>NA|TRBV2|TRBJ2-5|NA
CASSEAPLKRHQETQYF
TGTGCCAGCAGTGAAGCACCTCTAAAGCGCCACCAAGAGACCCAGTACTTC
>NA|TRBV4-1|TRBJ1-3|TRBD1
CASSQGQGLDTIYF
TGCGCCAGCAGCCAGGGACAGGGGTTGGACACCATATATTTT
>NA|TRBV9|TRBJ2-1|TRBD2
CASTGERGPPYNEQFF
TGTGCCAGCACCGGTGAGCGGGGGCCACCCTACAATGAGCAGTTCTTC
>NA|TRBV7-9|TRBJ1-6|NA
CASSLDGANNSPLHF
TGTGCCAGCAGCTTAGATGGGGCTAATAATTCACCCCTCCACTTT
>NA|TRBV20-1|TRBJ2-1|TRBD2
CSAEIGLGLFF
TGCAGTGCCGAGATCGGACTAGGGTTGTTCTTC
>NA|TRBV6-1|TRBJ1-4|NA
CASSARGNEKLFF
TGTGCCAGCAGTGCCAGGGGAAATGAAAAACTGTTTTTT
>NA|TRBV2|TRBJ1-5|TRBD1
CASLRGQEGNQPQHF
TGTGCCAGCCTAAGGGGACAGGAGGGGAATCAGCCCCAGCATTTT
>NA|TRBV12-3/TRBV12-4|TRBJ1-1|NA
CASSLSVGTEAFF
TGTGCCAGCAGTTTATCGGTGGGCACTGAAGCTTTCTTT
>NA|TRBV10-3|TRBJ1-1|NA
CAISDEGRDTEAFF
TGTGCCATCAGTGATGAGGGTCGGGACACTGAAGCTTTCTTT
>NA|TRBV28|TRBJ1-5|TRBD1
CASSRDRQLSQPQHF
TGTGCCAGCAGCCGGGACAGGCAGTTGAGTCAGCCCCAGCATTTT
>NA|TRBV6-2/TRBV6-3|TRBJ2-7|TRBD2
CASSGTSGRSYEQYF
TGTGCCAGCAGTGGGACTAGCGGGAGGTCCTACGAGCAGTACTTC
>NA|TRBV7-9|TRBJ2-7|NA
CASRDTEVSYEQYF
TGTGCCAGCAGAGATACAGAGGTCTCCTACGAGCAGTACTTC
>NA|TRBV6-1|TRBJ2-7|TRBD1
CASSGGTTGGEDLYEQYF
TGTGCCAGCAGTGGGGGCACAACAGGGGGCGAGGATCTCTACGAGCAGTACTTC
>NA|TRBV12-3/TRBV12-4|TRBJ2-1|NA
CASSLTPVEQFF
TGTGCCAGCAGCCTAACCCCCGTTGAGCAGTTCTTC
>NA|TRBV27|TRBJ1-5|TRBD1
CASSSGGRAYSNQPQHF
TGTGCCAGCAGTTCAGGGGGGAGGGCTTATAGCAATCAGCCCCAGCATTTT
>NA|TRBV27|TRBJ2-6|NA
CASSLTPLGGSGANVLTF
TGTGCCAGCAGTTTAACCCCCTTGGGTGGCTCTGGGGCCAACGTCCTGACTTTC
>NA|TRBV19|TRBJ1-1|NA
CASSQGLRKMNTEAFF
TGTGCCAGTAGCCAAGGCCTACGGAAGATGAACACTGAAGCTTTCTTT
>NA|TRBV19|TRBJ1-1|NA
CASSWQKGVTEAFF
TGTGCCAGTAGTTGGCAGAAGGGAGTCACTGAAGCTTTCTTT
>NA|TRBV7-9|TRBJ2-7|TRBD1
CASRPEQGALYEQYF
TGTGCCAGCAGGCCCGAACAGGGGGCTCTCTACGAGCAGTACTTC
>NA|TRBV27|TRBJ2-7|NA
CASSLVALAHYEQYF
TGTGCCAGCAGTTTAGTCGCCCTGGCTCACTACGAGCAGTACTTC
>NA|TRBV25-1|TRBJ2-1|TRBD2
CASSSGREGEQFF
TGTGCCAGCAGTTCGGGGCGGGAGGGCGAGCAGTTCTTC
>NA|TRBV3-1|TRBJ2-7|NA
CASSQDSARGGQYF
TGTGCCAGCAGCCAAGATTCTGCCCGTGGTGGGCAGTACTTC
>few|TRBV9|TRBJ2-5|TRBD2
CASSVSGRHQETQYF
TGTGCCAGCAGCGTCAGCGGGAGGCATCAAGAGACCCAGTACTTC
>NA|TRBV9|TRBJ2-2|NA
CASKAGTGELFF
TGTGCCAGCAAGGCGGGGACCGGGGAGCTGTTTTTT
>NA|TRBV3-1|TRBJ2-1|NA
CASSQDPGFYNEQFF
TGTGCCAGCAGCCAAGATCCGGGGTTTTACAATGAGCAGTTCTTC
>NA|TRBV20-1|TRBJ2-7|NA
CSVWQGTGEQYF
TGCAGTGTGTGGCAGGGCACGGGAGAGCAGTACTTC
>NA|TRBV27|TRBJ2-7|TRBD1
CASSLRRQGEEQYF
TGTGCCAGCAGTTTACGCCGACAGGGCGAAGAGCAGTACTTC
>NA|TRBV6-6|TRBJ1-5|NA
CASRQTDSNQPQHF
TGTGCCAGCAGACAGACAGATAGCAATCAGCCCCAGCATTTT
>NA|TRBV7-9|TRBJ1-5|NA
CASSQGRSNQPQHF
TGTGCCAGCAGCCAGGGACGGAGCAATCAGCCCCAGCATTTT
>NA|TRBV5-4|TRBJ2-7|TRBD1
CASSSPGGSYEQYF
TGTGCCAGCAGCTCGCCAGGGGGCAGTTACGAGCAGTACTTC